The source of this T cell receptor (beta chain) is a study of blood T cell repertoires in COVID-19. Study in general: Both acute and convalescent COVID-19 samples were obtained from the United States, Italy and Spain.

This CDR3 is 13 amino acids long. Germline CDR1 reads MGHDK; CDR2 reads SYGVNS. V shed 1 base and J shed 7 bases, with 7 bases lying between them. As handled by the study authors: Researchers report that nucleated cell counts were estimated from reference gene primer amplification. Using immunoSEQ multiplex PCR, the repertoire was profiled, and TCRdb retains in-frame clones only, with some absent. V and J calls plus clone size are reproduced from that table; the DNA served to infer D and trimming. Counted here are 9,500 to 11,000 clones, around 85% occurring once; the ten biggest clones make up 7% to 9%.

The sequencing sample was made of peripheral blood. The source is a man between 65 and 79 years old with active COVID-19. The V gene is TRBV25-1, the J gene TRBJ1-4; D unclear. CDR3 in amino acids: CASSESAGEKLFF. The CDR3 region has the DNA TGTGCCAGCAGTGAATCCGCGGGTGAAAAACTGTTTTTT.